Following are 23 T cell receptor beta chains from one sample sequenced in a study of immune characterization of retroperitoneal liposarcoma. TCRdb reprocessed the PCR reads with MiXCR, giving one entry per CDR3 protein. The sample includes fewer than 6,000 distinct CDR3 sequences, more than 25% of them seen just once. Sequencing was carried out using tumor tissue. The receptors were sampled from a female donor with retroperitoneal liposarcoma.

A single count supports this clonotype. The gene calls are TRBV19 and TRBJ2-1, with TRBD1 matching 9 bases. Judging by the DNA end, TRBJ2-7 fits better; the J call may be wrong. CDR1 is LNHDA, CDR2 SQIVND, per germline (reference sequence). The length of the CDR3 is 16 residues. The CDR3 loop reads CASSIVGTGFRDEQYF. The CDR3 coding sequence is TGTGCCAGTAGTATAGTTGGGACAGGGTTCCGCGACGAGCAGTACTTC.

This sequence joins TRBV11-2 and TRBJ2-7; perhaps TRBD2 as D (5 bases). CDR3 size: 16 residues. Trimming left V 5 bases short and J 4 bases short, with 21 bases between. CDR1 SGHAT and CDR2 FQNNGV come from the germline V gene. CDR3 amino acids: CASSPRWLGSSYEQYF. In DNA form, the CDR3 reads TGTGCCAGCAGCCCTCGGTGGTTGGGGAGTAGTTACGAGCAGTACTTC.

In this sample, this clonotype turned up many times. The CDR3, as DNA: TGCGCCAGCAGCCAAGAGGGACAGGTGGTAGATACGCAGTATTTT. Translated, it gives CASSQEGQVVDTQYF. The chain couples TRBV4-1 to TRBJ2-3; 8 positions agree with TRBD1. V was pared by 0 bases and J by 5 bases, with 4 bases of the junction left unmatched. Germline-derived CDR1 and CDR2 are MGHRA and YSYEKL. The CDR3 is 15 amino acids.

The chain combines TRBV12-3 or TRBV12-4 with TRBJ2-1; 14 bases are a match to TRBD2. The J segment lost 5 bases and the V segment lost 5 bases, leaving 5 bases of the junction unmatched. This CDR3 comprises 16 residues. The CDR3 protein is CASSGGLAGVNNEQFF. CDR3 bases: TGTGCCAGCAGTGGGGGACTAGCGGGAGTCAACAATGAGCAGTTCTTC.

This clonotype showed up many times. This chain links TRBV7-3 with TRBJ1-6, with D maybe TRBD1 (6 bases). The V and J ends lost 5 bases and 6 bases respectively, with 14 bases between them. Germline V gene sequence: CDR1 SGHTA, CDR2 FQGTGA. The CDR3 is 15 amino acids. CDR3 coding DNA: TGTGCCAGCAGCAACTCCGGGACACTTAATTCACCCCTCCACTTT. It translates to CASSNSGTLNSPLHF. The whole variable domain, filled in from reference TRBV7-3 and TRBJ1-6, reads GAGVSQTPSNKVTEKGKYVELRCDPISGHTALYWYRQSLGQGPEFLIYFQGTGAADDSGLPNDRFFAVRPEGSVSTLKIQRTERGDSAVYLCASSNSGTLNSPLHFGNGTRLTVT.

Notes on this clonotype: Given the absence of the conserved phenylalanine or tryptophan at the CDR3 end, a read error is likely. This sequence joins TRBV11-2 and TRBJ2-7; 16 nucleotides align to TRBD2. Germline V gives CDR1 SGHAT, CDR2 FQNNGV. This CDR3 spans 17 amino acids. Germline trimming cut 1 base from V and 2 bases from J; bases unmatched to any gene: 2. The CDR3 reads CASSLGGLAGGTYEQYL. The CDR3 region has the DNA TGTGCCAGCAGCTTAGGGGGACTAGCGGGAGGGACCTACGAGCAGTACTTA.

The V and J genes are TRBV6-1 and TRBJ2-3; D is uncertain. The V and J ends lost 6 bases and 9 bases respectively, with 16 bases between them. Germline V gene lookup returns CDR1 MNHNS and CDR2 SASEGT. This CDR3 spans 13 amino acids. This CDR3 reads CASSGDPGRTQYF. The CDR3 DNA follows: TGTGCCAGCAGCGGAGATCCGGGTCGAACGCAGTATTTT.

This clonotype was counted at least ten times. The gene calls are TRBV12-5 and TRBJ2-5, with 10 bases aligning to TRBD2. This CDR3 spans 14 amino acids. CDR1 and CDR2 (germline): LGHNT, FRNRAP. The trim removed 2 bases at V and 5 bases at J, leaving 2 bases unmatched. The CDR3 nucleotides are TGTGCTAGTGGTTTGAATAGCGGGAGGGAGACCCAGTACTTC. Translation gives CASGLNSGRETQYF. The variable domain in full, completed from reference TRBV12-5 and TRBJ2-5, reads DARVTQTPRHKVTEMGQEVTMRCQPILGHNTVFWYRQTMMQGLELLAYFRNRAPLDDSGMPKDRFSAEMPDATLATLKIQPSEPRDSAVYFCASGLNSGRETQYFGPGTRLLVL.

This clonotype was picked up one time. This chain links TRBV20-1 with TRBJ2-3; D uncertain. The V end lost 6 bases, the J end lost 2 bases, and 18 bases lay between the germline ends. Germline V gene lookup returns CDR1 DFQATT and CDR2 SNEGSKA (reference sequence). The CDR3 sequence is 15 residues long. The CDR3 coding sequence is TGCAGTGCGATTTCACCAGTGGGGATCACAGATACGCAGTATTTT. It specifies CSAISPVGITDTQYF.

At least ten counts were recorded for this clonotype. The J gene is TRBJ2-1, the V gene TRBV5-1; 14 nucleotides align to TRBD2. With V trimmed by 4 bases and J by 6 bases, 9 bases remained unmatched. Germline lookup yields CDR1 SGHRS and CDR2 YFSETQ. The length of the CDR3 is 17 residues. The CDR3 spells CASSPLTSGRASNEQFF. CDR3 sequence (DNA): TGCGCCAGCAGCCCTCTGACTAGCGGGAGGGCCTCCAATGAGCAGTTCTTC.

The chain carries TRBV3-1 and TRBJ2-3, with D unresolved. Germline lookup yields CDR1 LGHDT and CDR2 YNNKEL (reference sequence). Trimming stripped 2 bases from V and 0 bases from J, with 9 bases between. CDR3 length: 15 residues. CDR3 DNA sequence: TGTGCCAGCAGCCAAAAGATGTGGAGCACAGATACGCAGTATTTT. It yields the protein CASSQKMWSTDTQYF.

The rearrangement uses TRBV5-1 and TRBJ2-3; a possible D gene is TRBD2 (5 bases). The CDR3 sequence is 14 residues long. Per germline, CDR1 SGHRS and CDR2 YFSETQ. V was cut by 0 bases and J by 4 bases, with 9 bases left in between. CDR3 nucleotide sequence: TGCGCCAGCAGCTTGGCGATGGACTCAGATACGCAGTATTTT. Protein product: CASSLAMDSDTQYF. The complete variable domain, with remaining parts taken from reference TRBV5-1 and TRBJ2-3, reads KAGVTQTPRYLIKTRGQQVTLSCSPISGHRSVSWYQQTPGQGLQFLFEYFSETQRNKGNFPGRFSGRQFSNSRSEMNVSTLELGDSALYLCASSLAMDSDTQYFGPGTRLTVL.

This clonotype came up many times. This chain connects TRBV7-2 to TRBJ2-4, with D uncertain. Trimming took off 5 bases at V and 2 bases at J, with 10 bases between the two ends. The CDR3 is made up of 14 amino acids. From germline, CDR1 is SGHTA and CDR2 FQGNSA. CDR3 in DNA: TGTGCCAGCAGCAGTTCTAATTCCAAAAACATTCAGTACTTC. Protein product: CASSSSNSKNIQYF.

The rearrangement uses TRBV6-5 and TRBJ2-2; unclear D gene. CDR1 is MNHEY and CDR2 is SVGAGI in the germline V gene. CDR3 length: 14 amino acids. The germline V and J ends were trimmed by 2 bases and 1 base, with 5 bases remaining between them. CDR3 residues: CASSYGRNTGELFF. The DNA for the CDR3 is TGTGCCAGCAGTTACGGGCGGAACACCGGGGAGCTGTTTTTT.

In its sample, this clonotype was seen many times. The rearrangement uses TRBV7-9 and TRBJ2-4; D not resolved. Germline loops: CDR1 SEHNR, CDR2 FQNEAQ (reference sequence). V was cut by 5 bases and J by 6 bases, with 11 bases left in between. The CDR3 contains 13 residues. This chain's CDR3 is CASSGQERNIQYF. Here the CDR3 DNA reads TGTGCCAGCAGCGGTCAGGAGCGAAACATTCAGTACTTC. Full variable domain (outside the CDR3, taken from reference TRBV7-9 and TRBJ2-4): DTGVSQNPRHKITKRGQNVTFRCDPISEHNRLYWYRQTLGQGPEFLTYFQNEAQLEKSRLLSDRFSAERPKGSFSTLEIQRTEQGDSAMYLCASSGQERNIQYFGAGTRLSVL.

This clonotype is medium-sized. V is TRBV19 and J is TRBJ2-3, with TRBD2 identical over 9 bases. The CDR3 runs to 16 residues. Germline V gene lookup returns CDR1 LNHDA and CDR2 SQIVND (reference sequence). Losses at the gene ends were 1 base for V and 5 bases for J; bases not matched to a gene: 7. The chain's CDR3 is CASSIVAGERVDTQYF. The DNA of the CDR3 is TGTGCCAGTAGTATAGTAGCGGGAGAGAGAGTAGATACGCAGTATTTT. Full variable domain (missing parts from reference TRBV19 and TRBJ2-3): DGGITQSPKYLFRKEGQNVTLSCEQNLNHDAMYWYRQDPGQGLRLIYYSQIVNDFQKGDIAEGYSVSREKKESFPLTVTSAQKNPTAFYLCASSIVAGERVDTQYFGPGTRLTVL.

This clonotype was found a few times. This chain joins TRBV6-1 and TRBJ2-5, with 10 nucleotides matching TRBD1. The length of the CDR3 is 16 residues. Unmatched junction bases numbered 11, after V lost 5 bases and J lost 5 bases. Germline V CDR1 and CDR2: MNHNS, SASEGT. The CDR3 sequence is CASSSGGQGSGETQYF. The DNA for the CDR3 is TGTGCCAGCAGTTCCGGGGGACAGGGGTCTGGGGAGACCCAGTACTTC.

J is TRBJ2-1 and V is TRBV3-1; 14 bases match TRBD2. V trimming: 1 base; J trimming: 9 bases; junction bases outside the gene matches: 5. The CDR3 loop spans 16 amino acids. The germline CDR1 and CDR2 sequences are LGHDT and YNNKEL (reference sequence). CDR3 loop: CASSQGLAGGLTEQFF. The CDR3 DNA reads TGTGCCAGCAGCCAAGGACTAGCGGGAGGGTTAACTGAGCAGTTCTTC.

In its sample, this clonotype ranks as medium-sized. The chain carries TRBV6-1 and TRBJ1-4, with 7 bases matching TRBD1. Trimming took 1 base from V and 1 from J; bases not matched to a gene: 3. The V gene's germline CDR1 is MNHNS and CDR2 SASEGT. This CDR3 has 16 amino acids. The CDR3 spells CASSEEQGRTNEKLFF. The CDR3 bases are TGTGCCAGCAGTGAAGAACAGGGGAGAACTAATGAAAAACTGTTTTTT.

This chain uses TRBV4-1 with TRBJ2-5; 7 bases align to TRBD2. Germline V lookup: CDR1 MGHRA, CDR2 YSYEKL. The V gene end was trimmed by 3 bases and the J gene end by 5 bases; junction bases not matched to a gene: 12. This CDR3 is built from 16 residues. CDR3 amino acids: CASSQLWGEGQETQYF. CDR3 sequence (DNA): TGCGCCAGCAGCCAGCTATGGGGGGAGGGCCAGGAGACCCAGTACTTC.

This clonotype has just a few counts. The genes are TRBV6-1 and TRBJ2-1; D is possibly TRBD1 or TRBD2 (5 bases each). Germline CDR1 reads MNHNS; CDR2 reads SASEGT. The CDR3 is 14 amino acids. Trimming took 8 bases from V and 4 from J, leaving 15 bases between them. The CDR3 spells CASSGTRQYNEQFF. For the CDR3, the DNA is TGTGCCAGCTCCGGGACCCGACAGTACAATGAGCAGTTCTTC.

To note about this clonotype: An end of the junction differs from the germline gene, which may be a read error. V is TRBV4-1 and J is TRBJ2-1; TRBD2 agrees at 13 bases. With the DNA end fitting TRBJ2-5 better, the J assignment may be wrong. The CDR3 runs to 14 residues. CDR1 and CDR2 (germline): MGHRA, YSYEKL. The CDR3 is CASSQRLAGGDQYF. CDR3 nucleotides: TGTGCCAGCAGCCAGAGACTAGCGGGAGGAGACCAGTACTTC.

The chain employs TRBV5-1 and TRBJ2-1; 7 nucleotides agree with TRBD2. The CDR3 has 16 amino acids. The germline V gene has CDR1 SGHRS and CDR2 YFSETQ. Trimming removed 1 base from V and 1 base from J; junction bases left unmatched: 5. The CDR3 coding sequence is TGCGCCAGCAGCTTGTCTCCCGGGAGGTCCTACAATGAGCAGTTCTTC. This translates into CASSLSPGRSYNEQFF.